This TCR beta chain came from a study of glioma-infiltrating T cells. General study points: Tissue and blood shared very few CDR3 sequences.

The iRepertoire nested amplicon-rescue multiplex PCR amplified TCR alpha and beta CDR3s from RNA. One entry per CDR3 protein results from TCRdb running MiXCR on the multiplex PCR reads. The sample contains 93,000 or so distinct CDR3 sequences, about 30% of which appear only once. This clonotype was recorded many times. The antigen is not known. V lost 0 bases to trimming and J lost 0 bases, with 8 bases between them. The germline CDR1 and CDR2 sequences are DFQATT and SNEGSKA (reference sequence). The CDR3 consists of 14 residues. V and J are TRBV20-1 and TRBJ1-1; no clear D. The sample was glioma tissue, nonneoplastic brain tissue, or PBMCs (not recorded which). The source is a human donor with low-grade glioma or glioblastoma, undergoing nonglioma brain surgery, or in good health (not recorded which). The CDR3: CSARDRPVNTEAFF. The CDR3 DNA is TGCAGTGCTAGAGATCGGCCGGTGAACACTGAAGCTTTCTTT.